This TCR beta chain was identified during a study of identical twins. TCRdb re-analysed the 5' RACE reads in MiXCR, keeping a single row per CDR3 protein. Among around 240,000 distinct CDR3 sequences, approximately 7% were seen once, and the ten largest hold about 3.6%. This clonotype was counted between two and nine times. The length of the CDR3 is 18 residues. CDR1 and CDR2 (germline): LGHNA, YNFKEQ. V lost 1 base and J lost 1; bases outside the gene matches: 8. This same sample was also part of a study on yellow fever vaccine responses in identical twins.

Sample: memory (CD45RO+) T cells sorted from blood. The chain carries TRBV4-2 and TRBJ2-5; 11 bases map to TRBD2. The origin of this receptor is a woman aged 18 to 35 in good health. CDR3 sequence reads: CASSQVGKGLAAQETQYF. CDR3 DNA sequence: TGTGCCAGCAGCCAAGTGGGGAAGGGACTAGCGGCCCAAGAGACCCAGTACTTC.